One and the same sample provided the 30 T cell receptor beta chains below, sequenced in a study of metastatic and nonmetastatic thyroid tumors. TCRdb reprocessed the PCR reads using MiXCR. The table shows 21,000 or so clones, with 9.5% to 15% occurring only once. Patients were all untreated before their thyroid surgery. The sample comprised blood. These receptors all come from a male donor with papillary thyroid cancer or a benign thyroid nodule (not recorded which). Some clones in this sample may be carry-over from other donors' samples.

Sample share makes this clone medium-sized (0.01 to 0.1%). J is TRBJ2-3 and V is TRBV19, with 7 bases matching TRBD2. CDR3 length: 14 amino acids. V dropped 5 bases and J dropped 4; count of bases not matched to a gene: 6. The germline V gene encodes CDR1 LNHDA and CDR2 SQIVND (reference sequence). The CDR3: CASSPPRGADTQYF. In nucleotides, the CDR3 is TGTGCCAGTAGTCCCCCCCGGGGGGCAGATACGCAGTATTTT.

This clone has at least ten counts. The V gene is TRBV2, the J gene TRBJ1-6, with TRBD1 identical over 7 bases. CDR3 size: 14 residues. CDR1 and CDR2 from the germline V gene are SNHLY and FYNNEI. J lost 9 bases, V lost 2 bases, and 4 bases had no gene match. The CDR3 region is CASSELNRGSPLHF. In nucleotides, the CDR3 is TGTGCCAGCAGTGAACTGAACAGGGGTTCACCCCTCCACTTT.

The V and J genes are TRBV20-1 and TRBJ2-1; 7 bases are shared with TRBD1. Germline trimming cut 0 bases from V and 4 bases from J; bases unmatched to any gene: 12. This CDR3 region has 17 residues. Germline assignment: CDR1 DFQATT and CDR2 SNEGSKA (reference sequence). The CDR3 here is CSARDWTGTSLYNEQFF. The CDR3, as DNA: TGCAGTGCTAGAGACTGGACAGGTACAAGTCTGTACAATGAGCAGTTCTTC.

The rearrangement links TRBV20-1 to TRBJ2-3, with 9 bases that match TRBD2. The CDR3 consists of 14 residues. CDR1 DFQATT and CDR2 SNEGSKA come from the germline V gene (reference sequence). J gave up 4 bases and V 1 base, and 3 bases lay outside the gene matches. CDR3 nucleotides: TGCAGTGCTAGAGTGCTAGCGGGGTCAGATACGCAGTATTTT. It is translated as CSARVLAGSDTQYF.

By share, this clone ranks as medium-sized. This chain uses TRBV6-1 with TRBJ2-7; possible D gene TRBD2, 5 bases. The ends were cut back, 7 bases at V and 5 bases at J, with 21 bases in the middle. The CDR3 runs to 15 residues. The germline CDR1 and CDR2 sequences are MNHNS and SASEGT. The CDR3 sequence is CASNMRRTRDHEQYF. CDR3 DNA: TGTGCCAGCAATATGAGGAGGACCCGAGACCACGAGCAGTACTTC.

This clone occurred many times. The chain employs TRBV6-1 and TRBJ1-1, with a possible D match to TRBD1 (5 bases). Germline V lookup: CDR1 MNHNS, CDR2 SASEGT. CDR3 size: 14 residues. V was shortened by 3 bases and J by 7 bases, with 15 bases between the two germline ends. This CDR3 is CASSDPRHDSEAFF. The CDR3 DNA sequence: TGTGCCAGCAGTGATCCCCGCCACGACAGTGAAGCTTTCTTT.

CDR3 sequence: CASSPGLTGEPFF. In DNA, the CDR3 is TGTGCCAGCTCACCAGGGCTCACCGGGGAGCCTTTTTTT. The chain combines TRBV18 with TRBJ2-2; D possibly corresponds to TRBD2 (5 bases). CDR3 length equals 13 residues. Trimming took 2 bases from V and 17 from J, leaving 18 bases between them. CDR1 and CDR2 (germline): KGHSH, LQKENI. The full variable domain, its missing parts supplied by reference TRBV18 and TRBJ2-2, is NAGVMQNPRHLVRRRGQEARLRCSPMKGHSHVYWYRQLPEEGLKFMVYLQKENIIDESGMPKERFSAEFPKEGPSILRIQQVVRGDSAAYFCASSPGLTGEPFFGEGSRLTVL.

This clone was seen ten or more times. Here the CDR3 DNA reads TGCGCCAGCAGCCAAGCCCCTAGCTGGACCGGGGAGCTGTTTTTT. Its translation: CASSQAPSWTGELFF. The chain couples TRBV4-1 to TRBJ2-2, with D possibly TRBD2 on 5 matching bases. V lost 1 base and J lost 5, with 11 bases in between. The CDR3 is 15 residues long. CDR1 and CDR2 from the germline V gene are MGHRA and YSYEKL.

This clone was observed a few times. The V and J genes are TRBV2 and TRBJ2-5; D is possibly TRBD2 (7 bases). This CDR3 contains 15 residues. Germline V gene sequence: CDR1 SNHLY, CDR2 FYNNEI. V lost 6 bases and J 1 base, leaving 15 bases between the germline ends. CDR3 amino acids: CASRGGRGPQETQYF. The DNA of the CDR3 is TGTGCCAGCAGGGGTGGGCGGGGGCCCCAAGAGACCCAGTACTTC.

There are many counts of this clone. The chain joins TRBV24-1 to TRBJ2-2, with D tentatively TRBD2 (5 bases). Germline CDR1 is KGHDR and CDR2 is SFDVKD. The V gene lost 5 bases and the J gene lost 0 bases, with 9 bases spanning the gap. The CDR3 consists of 15 residues. The CDR3 is CATSGLAANTGELFF. CDR3 bases: TGTGCCACCAGTGGGCTAGCAGCGAACACCGGGGAGCTGTTTTTT.

The chain combines TRBV2 with TRBJ1-5; 8 nucleotides match TRBD1. V dropped 4 bases and J dropped 3; count of bases not matched to a gene: 5. This CDR3 contains 15 residues. In germline, CDR1 is SNHLY, CDR2 FYNNEI. The CDR3 loop is CASSASGQDNQPQHF. Written as DNA, the CDR3 is TGTGCCAGCAGTGCATCGGGACAGGACAATCAGCCCCAGCATTTT.

This clone was seen a handful of times. V and J are TRBV6-2 or TRBV6-3 and TRBJ2-1, with 10 bases aligning to TRBD2. The CDR3 length is 17 residues. V gave up 0 bases and J gave up 0 bases; unmatched junction bases: 2. Germline V gene data show CDR1 as MNHEY and CDR2 as SVGEGT. In nucleotides, the CDR3 is TGTGCCAGCAGTTACTCGCTAGCGGGGGACTCCTACAATGAGCAGTTCTTC. Amino acid sequence: CASSYSLAGDSYNEQFF.

This clone occurred a few times. One junction end does not reproduce the germline sequence, and a read error may be involved. The chain links TRBV24-1 to TRBJ2-3, with TRBD1 matching over 7 bases. The germline gives CDR1 KGHDR, CDR2 SFDVKD. The length of the CDR3 is 16 residues. CDR3 sequence: CANSDRTGYPGDTQYF. CDR3 nucleotides: TGTGCCAACAGTGATCGGACAGGATACCCGGGAGATACGCAGTATTTT.

A few counts support this clone. The chain joins TRBV20-1 to TRBJ1-6; possibly TRBD1 for D (6 bases). The CDR3 totals 15 residues. V lost 4 bases and J 6 bases, leaving 16 bases between the germline ends. Germline CDR1 is DFQATT and CDR2 is SNEGSKA (reference sequence). CDR3 nucleotides: TGCAGTGCTAAAATTTCAGGGGTCCTTAATTCACCCCTCCACTTT. Translating gives CSAKISGVLNSPLHF.

This clone was observed a handful of times. V usage is TRBV28 and J usage is TRBJ2-2; perhaps TRBD2 as D (5 bases). Germline V lookup: CDR1 MDHEN, CDR2 SYDVKM. V was shortened by 4 bases and J by 5 bases, with 23 bases between the two germline ends. This CDR3 has 18 amino acids. The CDR3 region is CASSSLGFSVSGTGELFF. CDR3 nucleotides: TGTGCCAGCAGTTCCCTCGGGTTTAGCGTGAGTGGGACCGGGGAGCTGTTTTTT.

This clone appeared many times. The gene calls are TRBV5-1 and TRBJ1-4; D might be TRBD1 (5 bases). CDR1 and CDR2 (germline): SGHRS, YFSETQ. V was shortened by 4 bases and J by 3 bases, with 13 bases between the two germline ends. This CDR3 region has 15 residues. The CDR3 here is CASSHGRGANEKLFF. Written as DNA, the CDR3 is TGCGCCAGCAGCCACGGGAGAGGGGCTAATGAAAAACTGTTTTTT.

The rearrangement uses TRBV28 and TRBJ2-1, with a tentative D call TRBD1 (5 bases). Trimming stripped 7 bases from V and 1 base from J, with 11 bases between. There are 14 residues in the CDR3. Germline values: CDR1 MDHEN, CDR2 SYDVKM. CDR3 sequence (DNA): TGTGCCAGCACCCAGGGTTATTCCTACAATGAGCAGTTCTTC. It encodes CASTQGYSYNEQFF. Combining the CDR3 with reference TRBV28 and TRBJ2-1 gives the whole variable domain DVKVTQSSRYLVKRTGEKVFLECVQDMDHENMFWYRQDPGLGLRLIYFSYDVKMKEKGDIPEGYSVSREKKERFSLILESASTNQTSMYLCASTQGYSYNEQFFGPGTRLTVL.

This clone was seen ten or more times. The chain joins TRBV6-1 to TRBJ1-4; 8 positions agree with TRBD1. Germline V gene data show CDR1 as MNHNS and CDR2 as SASEGT. The CDR3 runs to 15 residues. The J segment lost 2 bases and the V segment lost 8 bases, leaving 7 bases of the junction unmatched. CDR3 nucleotides: TGTGCCAGCCGTCAGGGGGCGGTCACTAATGAAAAACTGTTTTTT. Amino acids: CASRQGAVTNEKLFF.

The chain links TRBV20-1 to TRBJ1-2, with D tentatively TRBD1 (5 bases). The CDR3 totals 14 residues. In germline, CDR1 is DFQATT, CDR2 SNEGSKA (reference sequence). Trimming shortened V by 3 bases and J by 6 bases, and 17 bases separated the two germline ends. The CDR3 spells CSASVRSGLDGYTF. CDR3 bases: TGCAGTGCTAGTGTCCGCTCAGGGCTTGATGGCTACACCTTC.

This clone came up many times. V and J are TRBV2 and TRBJ2-2; 12 nucleotides match TRBD2. Germline assignment: CDR1 SNHLY and CDR2 FYNNEI. Trimming cost V 4 bases and J 7 bases; bases outside gene matches: 7. The CDR3 covers 16 residues. DNA of the CDR3: TGTGCCAGCAGTGCTATAGGACTAGCGGGATTCGGGGAGCTGTTTTTT. Its protein product is CASSAIGLAGFGELFF.

This clone was observed a handful of times. This rearrangement joins TRBV6-5 to TRBJ2-1, with 12 bases that match TRBD2. The CDR3 runs 18 residues. V lost 0 bases and J lost 6; bases outside the gene matches: 9. Germline V gene lookup returns CDR1 MNHEY and CDR2 SVGAGI. The CDR3 DNA is TGTGCCAGCAGTTACTCCCCGACTAGCGGGAGCCAAGGCAATGAGCAGTTCTTC. Its translation: CASSYSPTSGSQGNEQFF.

In its sample, this clone ranks as medium-sized. The chain has TRBV6-6 and TRBJ2-6, with 11 bases fitting TRBD1. Germline V gene data show CDR1 as MNHNY and CDR2 as SVGAGI (reference sequence). The CDR3 has 18 residues. V lost 9 bases to trimming and J lost 0 bases; unmatched junction nucleotides: 10. Here the CDR3 reads CASRTSGQGVSGANVLTF. In DNA, the CDR3 is TGTGCCAGTAGGACCTCGGGACAGGGGGTCTCTGGGGCCAACGTCCTGACTTTC.

This clone was recorded at least ten times. V gene TRBV28 combines with J gene TRBJ1-1; D unresolved. The V end was cut by 3 bases, the J end by 6 bases, with 8 bases between. Germline-derived CDR1 and CDR2 are MDHEN and SYDVKM. This CDR3 is 12 amino acids long. For the CDR3, the DNA is TGTGCCAGCAGTTTGTCCATATCTGAAGCTTTCTTT. Protein sequence: CASSLSISEAFF.

This clone was recorded many times. The genes are TRBV7-9 and TRBJ1-2; D remains ambiguous. The CDR3 length is 12 residues. Trimming pared 1 base from V and 2 bases from J, leaving 2 bases between. Looked up from germline, CDR1 is SEHNR and CDR2 is FQNEAQ (reference sequence). DNA for the CDR3: TGTGCCAGCAGCTTAGACAACTATGGCTACACCTTC. Protein: CASSLDNYGYTF.

This clone has only a few counts. The rearrangement links TRBV20-1 to TRBJ2-3, with D hard to call. Germline V gene lookup returns CDR1 DFQATT and CDR2 SNEGSKA (reference sequence). The length of the CDR3 is 10 residues. V gave up 5 bases and J gave up 5 bases, with 5 bases separating them. The CDR3 DNA reads TGCAGTGCTGGGGAAGATACGCAGTATTTT. Translating gives CSAGEDTQYF.

This clone was observed at least ten times. This chain uses TRBV6-1 with TRBJ1-4; maybe TRBD1 (5 bases). V lost 5 bases, J lost 8 bases, and 15 bases lay in between. The CDR3 consists of 14 residues. Germline CDR1 MNHNS, CDR2 SASEGT. CDR3 in DNA: TGTGCCAGCAGTCGGGGGAATGGGCGAGAAAAACTGTTTTTT. The encoded protein is CASSRGNGREKLFF.

This clone was counted at least ten times. One junction end does not reproduce the germline sequence, and a read error may be involved. The same CDR3 can be traced to other DNA sequences in this sample. The chain has TRBV5-1 and TRBJ2-2; D perhaps matches TRBD2 (5 bases). The CDR3 extends over 15 amino acids. Germline lookup yields CDR1 SGHRS and CDR2 YFSETQ. The CDR3 DNA follows: TGCGCCAGCAGCGAGCCTCCTCCGAACACCGGGGAGTTGTTTTTT. Encoded protein: CASSEPPPNTGELFF.

This clone was observed at least ten times. This CDR3 fails to terminate in the conserved phenylalanine or tryptophan, so it likely reflects a read error. The DNA is omitted, as the CDR3 cannot be located on it reliably, and the CDR3 follows TCRdb's listing. The CDR3 sequence is CASTREPGHGE. The chain has TRBV12-3 or TRBV12-4 and TRBJ1-1; the table assigns TRBD1, which was not confirmed against the DNA. The CDR3 numbers 11 amino acids, ends counted.

This clone was seen at least ten times. The chain links TRBV11-2 to TRBJ2-2; perhaps D is TRBD1 or TRBD2 (6 bases each). Trimming removed 5 bases at V and 1 base at J, with 14 bases between. The CDR3 spans 16 residues. Germline CDR1 SGHAT, CDR2 FQNNGV. The DNA of the CDR3 is TGTGCCAGCAGCCCCATCGGGGGCCTGAACACCGGGGAGCTGTTTTTT. It specifies CASSPIGGLNTGELFF.

The chain links TRBV28 to TRBJ2-3, with TRBD1 matching over 9 bases. V lost 4 bases, J lost 1 base, and 6 bases stayed unmatched. The CDR3 runs 16 residues. The germline V gene encodes CDR1 MDHEN and CDR2 SYDVKM. CDR3 sequence: CASSSTGTGRTDTQYF. The CDR3, as DNA: TGTGCCAGCAGTTCTACCGGGACAGGGCGCACAGATACGCAGTATTTT.